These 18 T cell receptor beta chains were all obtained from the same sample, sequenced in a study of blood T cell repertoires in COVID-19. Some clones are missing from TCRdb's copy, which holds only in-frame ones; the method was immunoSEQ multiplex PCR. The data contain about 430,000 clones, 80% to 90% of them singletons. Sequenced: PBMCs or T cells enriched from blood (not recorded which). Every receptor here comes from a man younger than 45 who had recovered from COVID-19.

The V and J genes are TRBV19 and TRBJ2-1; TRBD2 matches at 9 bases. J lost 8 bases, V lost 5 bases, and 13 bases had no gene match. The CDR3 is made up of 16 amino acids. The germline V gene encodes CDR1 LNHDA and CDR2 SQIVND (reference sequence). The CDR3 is CASSRRGAGGFDEQFF. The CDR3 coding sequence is TGTGCCAGTAGTCGACGGGGAGCGGGAGGTTTCGATGAGCAGTTCTTC.

The CDR3 DNA reads TGTGCCACCAGCAGAGTAAGGACAGGCGTCGGTACCTCCTACAATGAGCAGTTCTTC. This encodes CATSRVRTGVGTSYNEQFF. The chain employs TRBV15 and TRBJ2-1; 7 nucleotides align to TRBD1. CDR3 length: 19 amino acids. The V and J ends lost 1 base and 0 bases, in that order; junction bases with no gene match: 12. Germline CDR1 is LNHNV and CDR2 is YYDKDF (reference sequence).

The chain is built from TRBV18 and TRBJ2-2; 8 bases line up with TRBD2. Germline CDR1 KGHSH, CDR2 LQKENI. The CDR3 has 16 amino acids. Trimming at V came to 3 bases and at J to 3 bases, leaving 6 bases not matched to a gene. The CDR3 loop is CASSPRSGTYTGELFF. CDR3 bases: TGTGCCAGCTCACCCCGTAGCGGGACTTACACCGGGGAGCTGTTTTTT.

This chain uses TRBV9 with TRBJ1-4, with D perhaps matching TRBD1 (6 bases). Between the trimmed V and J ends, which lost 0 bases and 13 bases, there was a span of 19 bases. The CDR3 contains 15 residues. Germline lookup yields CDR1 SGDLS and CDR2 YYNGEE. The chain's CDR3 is CASSVEPDVGQRLFF. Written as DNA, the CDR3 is TGTGCCAGCAGCGTAGAACCCGACGTAGGACAGAGACTGTTTTTT.

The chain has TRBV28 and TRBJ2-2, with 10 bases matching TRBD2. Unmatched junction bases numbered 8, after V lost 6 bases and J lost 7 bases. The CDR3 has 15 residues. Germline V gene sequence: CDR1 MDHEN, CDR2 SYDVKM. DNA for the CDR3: TGTGCCAGCAGGACTAGCGGGCGAGCTCGCGGGGAGCTGTTTTTT. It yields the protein CASRTSGRARGELFF.

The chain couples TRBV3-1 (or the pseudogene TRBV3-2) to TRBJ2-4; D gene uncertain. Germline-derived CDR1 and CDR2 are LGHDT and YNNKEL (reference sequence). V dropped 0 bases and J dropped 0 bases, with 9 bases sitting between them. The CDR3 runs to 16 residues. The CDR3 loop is CASSQDGDLAKNIQYF. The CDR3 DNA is TGTGCCAGCAGCCAAGATGGAGATCTAGCCAAAAACATTCAGTACTTC.

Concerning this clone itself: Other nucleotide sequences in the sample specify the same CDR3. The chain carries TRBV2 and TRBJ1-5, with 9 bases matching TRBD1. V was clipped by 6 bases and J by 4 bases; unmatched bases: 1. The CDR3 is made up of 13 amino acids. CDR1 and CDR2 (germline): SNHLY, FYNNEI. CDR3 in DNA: TGTGCCAGCAGGGGGACAGGGAATCAGCCCCAGCATTTT. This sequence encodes CASRGTGNQPQHF.

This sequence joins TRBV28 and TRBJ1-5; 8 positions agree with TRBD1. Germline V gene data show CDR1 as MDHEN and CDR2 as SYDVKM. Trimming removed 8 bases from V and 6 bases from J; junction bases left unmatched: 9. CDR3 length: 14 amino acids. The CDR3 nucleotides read TGTGCCAGCCTCTTGGACAGGGTGGGTCAGCCCCAGCATTTT. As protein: CASLLDRVGQPQHF. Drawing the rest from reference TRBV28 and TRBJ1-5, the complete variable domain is DVKVTQSSRYLVKRTGEKVFLECVQDMDHENMFWYRQDPGLGLRLIYFSYDVKMKEKGDIPEGYSVSREKKERFSLILESASTNQTSMYLCASLLDRVGQPQHFGDGTRLSIL.

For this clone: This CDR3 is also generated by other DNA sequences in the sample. CDR3 coding DNA: TGCAGCGTTGTAGAAACTAGCGGGAGGAACAGCTACGAGCAGTACTTC. It encodes CSVVETSGRNSYEQYF. The chain couples TRBV29-1 to TRBJ2-7; 12 bases agree with TRBD2. There are 16 residues in the CDR3. CDR1 is SQVTM and CDR2 is ANQGSEA in the germline V gene. Trimming took 4 bases from V and 3 from J; bases not matched to a gene: 10.

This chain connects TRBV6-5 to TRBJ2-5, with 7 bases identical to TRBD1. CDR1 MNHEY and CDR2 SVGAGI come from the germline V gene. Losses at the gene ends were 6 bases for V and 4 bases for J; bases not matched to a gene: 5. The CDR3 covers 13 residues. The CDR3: CASSVTGLETQYF. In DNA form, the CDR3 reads TGTGCCAGCAGCGTGACAGGGCTAGAGACCCAGTACTTC.

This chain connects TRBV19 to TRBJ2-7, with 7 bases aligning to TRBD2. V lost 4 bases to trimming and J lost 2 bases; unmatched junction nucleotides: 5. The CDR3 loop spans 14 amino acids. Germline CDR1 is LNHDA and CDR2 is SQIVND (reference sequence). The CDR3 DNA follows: TGTGCCAGTAGTAGAAGCGGGGCGGCCTACGAGCAGTACTTC. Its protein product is CASSRSGAAYEQYF. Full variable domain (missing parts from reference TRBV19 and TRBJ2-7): DGGITQSPKYLFRKEGQNVTLSCEQNLNHDAMYWYRQDPGQGLRLIYYSQIVNDFQKGDIAEGYSVSREKKESFPLTVTSAQKNPTAFYLCASSRSGAAYEQYFGPGTRLTVT.

The CDR3: CASSLKWREKYNEQFF. The CDR3 nucleotides read TGTGCCAGCAGCTTGAAGTGGCGGGAGAAGTACAATGAGCAGTTCTTC. The chain combines TRBV5-6 with TRBJ2-1; 7 bases fit TRBD2. CDR1 and CDR2 (germline): SGHDT, YYEEEE. V shed 1 base, J shed 4 bases, and the junction held 8 bases outside the gene matches. The CDR3 is 16 residues long.

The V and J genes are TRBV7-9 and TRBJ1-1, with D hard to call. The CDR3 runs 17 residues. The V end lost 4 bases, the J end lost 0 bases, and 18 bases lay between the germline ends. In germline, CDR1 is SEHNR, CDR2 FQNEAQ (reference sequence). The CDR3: CASSSPVITTLNTEAFF. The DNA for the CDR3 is TGTGCCAGCAGCTCACCGGTCATAACCACCTTGAACACTGAAGCTTTCTTT.

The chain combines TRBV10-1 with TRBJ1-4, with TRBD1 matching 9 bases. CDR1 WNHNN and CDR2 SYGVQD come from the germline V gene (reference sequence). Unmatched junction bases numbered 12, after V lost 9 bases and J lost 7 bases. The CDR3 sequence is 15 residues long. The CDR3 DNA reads TGCGCCAGTAAAAATCCGACAGGGGGATTTGAAAAACTGTTTTTT. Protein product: CASKNPTGGFEKLFF.

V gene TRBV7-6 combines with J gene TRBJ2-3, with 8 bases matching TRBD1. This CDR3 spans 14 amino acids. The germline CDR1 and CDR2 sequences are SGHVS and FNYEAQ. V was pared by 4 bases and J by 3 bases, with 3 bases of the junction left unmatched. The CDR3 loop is CASSSRGLTDTQYF. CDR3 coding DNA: TGTGCCAGCAGCTCCAGGGGGCTGACAGATACGCAGTATTTT.

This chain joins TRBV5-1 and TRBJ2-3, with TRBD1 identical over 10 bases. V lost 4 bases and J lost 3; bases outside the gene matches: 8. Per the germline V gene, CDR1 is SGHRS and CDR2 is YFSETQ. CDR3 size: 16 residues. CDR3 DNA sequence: TGCGCCAGCAGCCACGGGACAGGGGTGGGGACAGATACGCAGTATTTT. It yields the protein CASSHGTGVGTDTQYF.

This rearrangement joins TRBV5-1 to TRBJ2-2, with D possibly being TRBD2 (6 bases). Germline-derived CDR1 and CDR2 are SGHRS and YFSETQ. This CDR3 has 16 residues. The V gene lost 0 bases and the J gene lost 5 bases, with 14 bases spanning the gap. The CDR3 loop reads CASSLAAGSGTGELFF. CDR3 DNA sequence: TGCGCCAGCAGCTTGGCCGCGGGATCCGGGACCGGGGAGCTGTTTTTT.

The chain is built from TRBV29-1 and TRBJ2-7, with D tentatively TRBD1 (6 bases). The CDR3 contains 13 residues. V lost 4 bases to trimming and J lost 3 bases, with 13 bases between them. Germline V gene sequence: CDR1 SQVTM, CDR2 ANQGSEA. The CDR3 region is CSVVGRGNYEQYF. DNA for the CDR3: TGCAGCGTTGTAGGCAGGGGAAACTACGAGCAGTACTTC.